This T cell receptor (beta chain) was sequenced for a study of beta chain features in type 1 diabetes. Study-wide results and limits: Type 1 diabetes patients had moderately but significantly shorter TCRB CDR3s in all four CD4+ subsets. PCR might favor shorter templates, but any such skew would affect patients and controls equally.

On this clone itself: The antigen is undetermined.

The investigators reverse transcribed all of the isolated RNA, so they sequenced expressed TCRB transcripts. Produced via immunoSEQ multiplex PCR; TCRdb's table is partial and in-frame only. The data show fewer than 450,000 clones, with roughly 13% seen just once and approximately 0.016% held by the top ten. Unmatched junction bases numbered 1, after V lost 1 base and J lost 2 bases. CDR3 length: 15 amino acids. Germline CDR1 reads SGHNT; CDR2 reads YYREEE (reference sequence). The chain links TRBV5-4 to TRBJ2-1; 9 bases match TRBD2. The TCR sequence derives from a woman aged 18 to 35 with type 1 diabetes. Sequenced material: naive CD4+ T cells from blood. In nucleotides, the CDR3 is TGTGCCAGCAGCTTGTTAGCGGGAGCCTACAATGAGCAGTTCTTC. This encodes CASSLLAGAYNEQFF. Variable domain in full (rest from reference TRBV5-4 and TRBJ2-1): ETGVTQSPTHLIKTRGQQVTLRCSSQSGHNTVSWYQQALGQGPQFIFQYYREEENGRGNFPPRFSGLQFPNYSSELNVNALELDDSALYLCASSLLAGAYNEQFFGPGTRLTVL.